Presented here are 9 T cell receptor beta chains from one specimen sequenced in a study of T cell repertoires in cytomegalovirus infection. TCRdb processed the reads anew with MiXCR; each CDR3 protein has one entry. Here the sample spans hundreds of thousands of distinct CDR3 sequences, more than 25% being singletons. Their antigen targets remain unknown. The sequencing here drew on cultured CD8+ T cells from PBMCs, taken from culture after CMV antigen stimulation. The source of these receptors is a human donor in good health (CMV status not recorded). Some clones in this sample may be carry-over from other donors' samples.

The chain joins TRBV7-8 to TRBJ1-2, with D perhaps matching TRBD1 (5 bases). Trimming shortened V by 1 base and J by 9 bases, and 12 bases separated the two germline ends. Germline loops: CDR1 SGHVS, CDR2 FQNEAQ. This CDR3 has 13 residues. Here the CDR3 DNA reads TGTGCCAGCAGCTTAGTTTGGGGCAATAGCTACACCTTC. Its translation: CASSLVWGNSYTF.

The table lists this clonotype with a few counts. The chain recombines TRBV7-9 with TRBJ2-7; 10 bases are shared with TRBD1. Germline V gene lookup returns CDR1 SEHNR and CDR2 FQNEAQ (reference sequence). The CDR3 has 15 amino acids. The V gene end was trimmed by 4 bases and the J gene end by 3 bases; junction bases not matched to a gene: 6. CDR3 sequence: CASSSGQGQIYEQYF. Written as DNA, the CDR3 is TGTGCCAGCAGCTCGGGACAGGGGCAGATCTACGAGCAGTACTTC.

The table lists this clonotype with a few counts. This rearrangement joins TRBV4-1 to TRBJ1-3, with 9 bases that match TRBD1. CDR3 size: 15 residues. Trimming at V came to 3 bases and at J to 3 bases, leaving 3 bases not matched to a gene. Germline values: CDR1 MGHRA, CDR2 YSYEKL. CDR3 DNA: TGCGCCAGCAGCCACGGACAGGGGTATGGAAACACCATATATTTT. It yields the protein CASSHGQGYGNTIYF.

The rearrangement joins TRBV12-3 or TRBV12-4 to TRBJ1-1; 7 bases map to TRBD1. The trim removed 6 bases at V and 6 bases at J, leaving 4 bases unmatched. The CDR3 has 12 amino acids. In DNA, the CDR3 is TGTGCCAGCAGGTCCGACAGGGCTGAAGCTTTCTTT. Translating gives CASRSDRAEAFF.

This clonotype was recorded many times. The V call is TRBV7-8, the J call TRBJ2-2, with D possibly matching TRBD2 (5 bases). Germline V CDR1 and CDR2: SGHVS, FQNEAQ. Trimming stripped 5 bases from V and 6 bases from J, with 16 bases between. The CDR3 extends over 15 amino acids. CDR3 sequence reads: CASSSLRGLAGELFF. The CDR3 coding sequence is TGTGCCAGCAGCAGCCTCCGGGGTTTGGCCGGGGAGCTGTTTTTT.

V and J are TRBV19 and TRBJ2-5; 7 nucleotides agree with TRBD1. The V gene's germline CDR1 is LNHDA and CDR2 SQIVND (reference sequence). The junction had 9 bases not matched to a gene; V was cut back by 5 bases and J by 0 bases. This CDR3 contains 16 residues. CDR3 sequence reads: CASSPTGTEYQETQYF. CDR3 nucleotides: TGTGCCAGTAGTCCGACCGGGACAGAGTACCAAGAGACCCAGTACTTC.

This clonotype was counted a few times. The chain has TRBV6-2 or TRBV6-3 and TRBJ1-5; D might be TRBD1 (5 bases). V was cut by 5 bases and J by 5 bases, with 13 bases left in between. Germline V CDR1 and CDR2: MNHEY, SVGEGT. This CDR3 is 14 amino acids long. The CDR3 reads CASSETASYQPQHF. As DNA, the CDR3 is TGTGCCAGCAGTGAGACAGCAAGTTATCAGCCCCAGCATTTT.

This clonotype was observed a handful of times. The chain recombines TRBV7-9 with TRBJ2-7; 7 bases fit TRBD1. Germline V gives CDR1 SEHNR, CDR2 FQNEAQ (reference sequence). This CDR3 has 15 amino acids. The junction had 11 bases not matched to a gene; V was cut back by 4 bases and J by 5 bases. CDR3: CASSSLTGFNHEQYF. CDR3 bases: TGTGCCAGCAGCTCTCTGACAGGGTTTAACCACGAGCAGTACTTC.

This clonotype was recorded a few times. J is TRBJ1-4 and V is TRBV7-9; TRBD1 matches 7 bases. Trimming took 2 bases from V and 4 from J; bases not matched to a gene: 1. Germline CDR1 reads SEHNR; CDR2 reads FQNEAQ (reference sequence). There are 14 residues in the CDR3. The CDR3 is CASSLTGDNEKLFF. The DNA of the CDR3 is TGTGCCAGCAGCTTAACAGGGGATAATGAAAAACTGTTTTTT.